This T cell receptor beta chain was observed in a study of blood T cells in healthy people across ages. Study-level findings and limits: Unsorted PBMCs prevented conclusive naive versus antigen-experienced comparison.

This clonotype appeared many times. Its specificity is not known. Sample-barcoded 5' priming and a J-beta primer mix drove a second PCR of about 7 to 12 cycles. Template switching added a 12-random-nucleotide identifier to every cDNA molecule. Any given sample supplied a minimum of 2.5 million CDR3-containing paired-end reads. TCRdb re-analysed the 5' RACE reads in MiXCR, keeping a single row per CDR3 protein. The table has some 1.8 million distinct CDR3 sequences, about two fifths seen once. Isolation yielded PBMCs, at least 7 million per sample, in every case. This sequence was found in a human donor in good health. The sequenced material came from blood.

As DNA, the CDR3 is TGTGCCAGCAGCCCCCGGGACAGGAGCACAGATACGCAGTATTTT. Translating it yields CASSPRDRSTDTQYF. The chain recombines TRBV4-2 with TRBJ2-3, with 8 bases matching TRBD1. J was trimmed by 0 bases and V by 4 bases; bases with no gene match: 3. The CDR3 loop spans 15 amino acids. CDR1 and CDR2 (germline): LGHNA, YNFKEQ.